This TCR beta chain is from a study of blood T cell repertoires in COVID-19. Study summary: Nucleic acid was either cDNA or gDNA, and it came from T cells, B-cell-depleted T cells, or PBMCs.

V was shortened by 6 bases and J by 1 base, with 10 bases between the two germline ends. Looked up from germline, CDR1 is MNHNY and CDR2 is SVGAGI (reference sequence). The CDR3 has 13 residues. Original methodology: Amplified reference gene primers provided the basis for estimating nucleated cell counts. Sequencing used immunoSEQ multiplex PCR; TCRdb keeps in-frame clones, though not all of them. V and J calls and clone size are given by that table; D and trimming were obtained from the DNA. Among 200,000 to 250,000 clones, 86% were seen once, and the ten largest hold more than 8.5%. A Seattle source enrolled patients during active infection and followed them longitudinally.

The sequenced sample consisted of peripheral blood. This chain connects TRBV6-6 to TRBJ2-7; weak D call: TRBD1 (7 bases). The TCR comes from a woman aged 50 to 60 with COVID-19, enrolled during active disease. CDR3 in amino acids: CASSAGQSYEQYF. The CDR3 coding sequence is TGTGCCAGCAGCGCGGGACAGTCCTACGAGCAGTACTTC.